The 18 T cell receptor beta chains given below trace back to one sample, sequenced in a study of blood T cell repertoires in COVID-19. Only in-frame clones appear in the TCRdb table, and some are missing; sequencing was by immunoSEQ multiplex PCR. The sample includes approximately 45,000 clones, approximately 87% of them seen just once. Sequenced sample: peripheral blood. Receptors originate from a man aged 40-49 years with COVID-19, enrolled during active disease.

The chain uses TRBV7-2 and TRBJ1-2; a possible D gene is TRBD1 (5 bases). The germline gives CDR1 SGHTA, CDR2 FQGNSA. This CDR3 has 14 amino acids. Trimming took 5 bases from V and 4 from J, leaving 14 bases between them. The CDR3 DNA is TGTGCCAGCAGCACCACGGACACTCCCTATGGCTACACCTTC. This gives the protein CASSTTDTPYGYTF.

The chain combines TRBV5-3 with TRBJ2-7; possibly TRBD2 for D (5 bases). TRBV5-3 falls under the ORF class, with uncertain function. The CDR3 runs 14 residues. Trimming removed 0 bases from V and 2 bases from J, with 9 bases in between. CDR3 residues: CARSLAEVTYEQYF. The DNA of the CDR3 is TGTGCCAGAAGCTTGGCGGAGGTAACCTACGAGCAGTACTTC.

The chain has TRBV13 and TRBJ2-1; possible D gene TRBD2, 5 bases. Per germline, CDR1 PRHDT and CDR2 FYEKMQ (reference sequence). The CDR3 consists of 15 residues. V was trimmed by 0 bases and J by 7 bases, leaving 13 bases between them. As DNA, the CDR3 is TGTGCCAGCAGCTTAGGGGCCAAGGGAGCAAATGAGCAGTTCTTC. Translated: CASSLGAKGANEQFF. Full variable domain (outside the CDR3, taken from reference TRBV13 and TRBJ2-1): AAGVIQSPRHLIKEKRETATLKCYPIPRHDTVYWYQQGPGQDPQFLISFYEKMQSDKGSIPDRFSAQQFSDYHSELNMSSLELGDSALYFCASSLGAKGANEQFFGPGTRLTVL.

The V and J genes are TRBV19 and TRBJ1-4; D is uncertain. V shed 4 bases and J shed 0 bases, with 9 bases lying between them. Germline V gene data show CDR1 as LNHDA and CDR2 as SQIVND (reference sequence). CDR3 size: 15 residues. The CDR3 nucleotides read TGTGCCAGTAGTACTTCCGGGACAACTAATGAAAAACTGTTTTTT. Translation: CASSTSGTTNEKLFF.

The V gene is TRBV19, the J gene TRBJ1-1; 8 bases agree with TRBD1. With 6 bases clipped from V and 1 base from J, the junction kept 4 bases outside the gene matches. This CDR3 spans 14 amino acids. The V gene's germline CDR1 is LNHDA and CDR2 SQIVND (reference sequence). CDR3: CASSITGGNTEAFF. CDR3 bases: TGTGCCAGTAGCATCACAGGGGGGAACACTGAAGCTTTCTTT.

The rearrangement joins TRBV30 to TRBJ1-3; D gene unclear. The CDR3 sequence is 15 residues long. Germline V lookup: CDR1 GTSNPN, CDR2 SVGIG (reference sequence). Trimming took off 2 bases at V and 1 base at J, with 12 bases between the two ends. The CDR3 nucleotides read TGTGCCTGGAGTTCAACAGTAGGTTCTGGAAACACCATATATTTT. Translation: CAWSSTVGSGNTIYF.

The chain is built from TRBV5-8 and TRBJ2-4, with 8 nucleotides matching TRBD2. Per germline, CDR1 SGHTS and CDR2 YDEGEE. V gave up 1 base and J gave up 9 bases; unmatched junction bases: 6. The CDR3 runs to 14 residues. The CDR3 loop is CASSLRAGEAIQYF. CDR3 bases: TGTGCCAGCAGCTTGAGAGCGGGAGAGGCCATTCAGTACTTC.

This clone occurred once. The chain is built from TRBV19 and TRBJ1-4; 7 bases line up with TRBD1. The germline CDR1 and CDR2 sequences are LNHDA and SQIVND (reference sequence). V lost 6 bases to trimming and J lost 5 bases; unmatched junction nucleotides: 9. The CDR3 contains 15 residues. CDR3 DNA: TGTGCCAGTAGGGATCGACAGGGTTCCAATGAAAAACTGTTTTTT. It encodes CASRDRQGSNEKLFF.

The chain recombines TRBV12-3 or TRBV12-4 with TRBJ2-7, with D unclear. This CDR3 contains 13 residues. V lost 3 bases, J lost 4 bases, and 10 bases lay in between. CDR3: CASSFLSSYEQYF. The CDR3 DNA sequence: TGTGCCAGCAGTTTTCTTTCGTCTTACGAGCAGTACTTC.

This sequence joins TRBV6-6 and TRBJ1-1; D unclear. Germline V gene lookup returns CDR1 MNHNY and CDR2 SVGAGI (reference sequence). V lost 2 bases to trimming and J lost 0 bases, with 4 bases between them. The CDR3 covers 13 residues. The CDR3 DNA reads TGTGCCAGCAGTTACACGGTGAACACTGAAGCTTTCTTT. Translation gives CASSYTVNTEAFF.

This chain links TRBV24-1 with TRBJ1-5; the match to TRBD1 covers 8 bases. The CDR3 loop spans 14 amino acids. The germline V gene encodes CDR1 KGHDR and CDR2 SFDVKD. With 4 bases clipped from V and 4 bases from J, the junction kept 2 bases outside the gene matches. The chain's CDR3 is CATSDTGGNQPQHF. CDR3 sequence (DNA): TGTGCCACCAGTGACACAGGGGGGAATCAGCCCCAGCATTTT.

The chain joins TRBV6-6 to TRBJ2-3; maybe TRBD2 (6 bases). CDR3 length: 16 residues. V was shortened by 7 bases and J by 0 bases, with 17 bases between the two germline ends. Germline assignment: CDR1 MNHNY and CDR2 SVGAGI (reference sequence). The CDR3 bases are TGTGCCAGCACCACCGGCATTAGCGGCAGCACAGATACGCAGTATTTT. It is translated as CASTTGISGSTDTQYF.

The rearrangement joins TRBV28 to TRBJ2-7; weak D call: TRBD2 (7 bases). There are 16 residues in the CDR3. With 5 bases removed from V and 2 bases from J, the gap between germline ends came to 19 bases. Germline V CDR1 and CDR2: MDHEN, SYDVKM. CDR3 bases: TGTGCCAGCAGTGGGAGGGCTGACAGGCCCCCCTACGAGCAGTACTTC. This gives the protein CASSGRADRPPYEQYF.

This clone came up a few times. CDR3: CASSLGPIKEQYF. In DNA, the CDR3 is TGTGCCAGCTCACTCGGTCCCATTAAAGAGCAGTACTTC. V is TRBV18 and J is TRBJ2-7; no firm D call. Trimming took off 4 bases at V and 7 bases at J, with 14 bases between the two ends. CDR3 size: 13 residues. Germline V CDR1 and CDR2: KGHSH, LQKENI.

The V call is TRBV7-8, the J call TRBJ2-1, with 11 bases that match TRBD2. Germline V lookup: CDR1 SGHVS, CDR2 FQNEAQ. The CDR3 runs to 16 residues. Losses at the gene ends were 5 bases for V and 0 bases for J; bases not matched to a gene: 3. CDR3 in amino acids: CASSGTSGGSYNEQFF. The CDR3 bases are TGTGCCAGCAGCGGAACTAGCGGGGGCTCCTACAATGAGCAGTTCTTC.

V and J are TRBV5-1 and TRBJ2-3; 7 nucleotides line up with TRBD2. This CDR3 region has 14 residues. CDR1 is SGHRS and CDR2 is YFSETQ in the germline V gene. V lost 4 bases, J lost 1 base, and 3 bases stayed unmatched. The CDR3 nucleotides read TGCGCCAGCAGCCCAACTAGCGGCACAGATACGCAGTATTTT. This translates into CASSPTSGTDTQYF.

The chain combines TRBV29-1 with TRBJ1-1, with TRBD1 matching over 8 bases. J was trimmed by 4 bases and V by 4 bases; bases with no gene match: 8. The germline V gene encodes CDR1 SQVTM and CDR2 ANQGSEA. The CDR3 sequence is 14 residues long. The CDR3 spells CSVVSTGGGTEAFF. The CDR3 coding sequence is TGCAGCGTTGTTTCTACAGGGGGAGGCACTGAAGCTTTCTTT.

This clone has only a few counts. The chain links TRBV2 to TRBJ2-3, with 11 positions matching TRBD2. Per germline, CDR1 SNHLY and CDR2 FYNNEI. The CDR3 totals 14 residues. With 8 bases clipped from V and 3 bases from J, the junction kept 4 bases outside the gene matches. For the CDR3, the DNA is TGTGCCAGCCGGACTAGCGGGTATACAGATACGCAGTATTTT. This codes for CASRTSGYTDTQYF.